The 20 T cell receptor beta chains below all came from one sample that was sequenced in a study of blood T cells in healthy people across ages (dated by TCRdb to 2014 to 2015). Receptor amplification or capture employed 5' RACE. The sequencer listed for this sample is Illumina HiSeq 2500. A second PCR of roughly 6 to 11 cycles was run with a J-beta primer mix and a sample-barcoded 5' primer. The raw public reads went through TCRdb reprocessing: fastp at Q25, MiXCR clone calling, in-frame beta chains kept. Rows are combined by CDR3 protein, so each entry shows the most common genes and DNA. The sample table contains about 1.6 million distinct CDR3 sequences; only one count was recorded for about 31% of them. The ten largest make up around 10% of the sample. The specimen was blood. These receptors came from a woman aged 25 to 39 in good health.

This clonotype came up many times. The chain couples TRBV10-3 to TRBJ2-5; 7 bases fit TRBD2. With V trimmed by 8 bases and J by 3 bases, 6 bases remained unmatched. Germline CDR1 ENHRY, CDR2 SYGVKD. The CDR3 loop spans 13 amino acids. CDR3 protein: CAIRAGREETQYF. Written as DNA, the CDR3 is TGTGCCATCCGAGCGGGGAGGGAAGAGACCCAGTACTTC.

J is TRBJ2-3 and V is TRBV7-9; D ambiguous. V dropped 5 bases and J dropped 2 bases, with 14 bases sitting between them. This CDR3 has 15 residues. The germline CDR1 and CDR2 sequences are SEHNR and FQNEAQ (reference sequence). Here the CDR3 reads CASSRSRQNTDTQYF. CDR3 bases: TGTGCCAGCAGCCGCAGCCGGCAGAACACAGATACGCAGTATTTT.

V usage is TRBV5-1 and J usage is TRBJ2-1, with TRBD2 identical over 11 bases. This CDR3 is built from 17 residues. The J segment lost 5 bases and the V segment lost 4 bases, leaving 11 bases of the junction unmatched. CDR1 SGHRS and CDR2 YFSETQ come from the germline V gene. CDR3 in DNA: TGCGCCAGCAGCCCTACCCTAGCGGGGGGACCGAACAATGAGCAGTTCTTC. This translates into CASSPTLAGGPNNEQFF.

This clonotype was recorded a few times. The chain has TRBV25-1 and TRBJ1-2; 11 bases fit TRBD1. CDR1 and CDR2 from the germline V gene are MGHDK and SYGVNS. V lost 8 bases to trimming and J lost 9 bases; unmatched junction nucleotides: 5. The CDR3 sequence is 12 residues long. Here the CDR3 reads CASLGQGVRYTF. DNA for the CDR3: TGTGCCAGCTTGGGACAGGGGGTGCGCTACACCTTC.

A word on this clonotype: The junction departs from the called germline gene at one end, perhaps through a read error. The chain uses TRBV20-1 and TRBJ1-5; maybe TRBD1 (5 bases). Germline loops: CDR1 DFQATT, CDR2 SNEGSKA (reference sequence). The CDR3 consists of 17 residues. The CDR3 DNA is TGCAGCGCTAGTGCCCGGGACGGCAGGTATAGCAATCAGCCCCAGCATTTT. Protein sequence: CSASARDGRYSNQPQHF.

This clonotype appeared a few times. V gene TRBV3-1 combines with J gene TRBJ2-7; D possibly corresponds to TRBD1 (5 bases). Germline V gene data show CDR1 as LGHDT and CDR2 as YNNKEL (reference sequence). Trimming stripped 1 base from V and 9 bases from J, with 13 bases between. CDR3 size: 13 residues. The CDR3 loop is CASSQGRRDRQYF. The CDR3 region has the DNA TGTGCCAGCAGCCAAGGTCGAAGAGACAGGCAGTACTTC.

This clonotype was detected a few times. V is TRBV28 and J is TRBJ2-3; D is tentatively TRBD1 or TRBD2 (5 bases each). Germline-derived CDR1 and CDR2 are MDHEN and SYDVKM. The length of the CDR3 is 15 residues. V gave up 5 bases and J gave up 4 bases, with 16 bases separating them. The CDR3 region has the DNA TGTGCCAGCAGTACGGTTAAGGGACCCCCAGATACGCAGTATTTT. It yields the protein CASSTVKGPPDTQYF.

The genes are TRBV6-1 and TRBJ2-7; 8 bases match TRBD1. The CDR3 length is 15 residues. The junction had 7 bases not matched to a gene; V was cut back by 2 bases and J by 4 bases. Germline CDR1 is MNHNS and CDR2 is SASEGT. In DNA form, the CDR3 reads TGTGCCAGCAGTGAAAGGGCGCAGGGGGCTTACGAGCAGTACTTC. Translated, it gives CASSERAQGAYEQYF.

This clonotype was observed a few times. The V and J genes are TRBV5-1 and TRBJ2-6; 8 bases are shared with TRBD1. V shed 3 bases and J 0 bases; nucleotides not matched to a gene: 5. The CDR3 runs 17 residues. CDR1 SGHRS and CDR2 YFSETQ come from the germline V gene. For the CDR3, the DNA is TGCGCCAGCAGCTACAGGGGGGAGGCCTCTGGGGCCAACGTCCTGACTTTC. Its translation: CASSYRGEASGANVLTF.

CDR3 in amino acids: CATSDTGTSGSTDTQYF. The CDR3 nucleotides are TGTGCCACCAGTGACACCGGGACTAGCGGAAGCACAGATACGCAGTATTTT. This chain connects TRBV24-1 to TRBJ2-3, with 11 nucleotides matching TRBD2. Germline V gives CDR1 KGHDR, CDR2 SFDVKD. Trimming took 4 bases from V and 0 from J; bases not matched to a gene: 5. The CDR3 length is 17 residues.

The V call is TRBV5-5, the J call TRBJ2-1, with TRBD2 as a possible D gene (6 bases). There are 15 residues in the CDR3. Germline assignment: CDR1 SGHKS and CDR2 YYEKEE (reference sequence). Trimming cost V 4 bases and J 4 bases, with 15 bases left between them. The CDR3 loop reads CASSRRDFQYNEQFF. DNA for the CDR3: TGTGCCAGCAGCCGCCGGGACTTCCAATACAATGAGCAGTTCTTC. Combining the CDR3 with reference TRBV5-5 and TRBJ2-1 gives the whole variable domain DAGVTQSPTHLIKTRGQQVTLRCSPISGHKSVSWYQQVLGQGPQFIFQYYEKEERGRGNFPDRFSARQFPNYSSELNVNALLLGDSALYLCASSRRDFQYNEQFFGPGTRLTVL.

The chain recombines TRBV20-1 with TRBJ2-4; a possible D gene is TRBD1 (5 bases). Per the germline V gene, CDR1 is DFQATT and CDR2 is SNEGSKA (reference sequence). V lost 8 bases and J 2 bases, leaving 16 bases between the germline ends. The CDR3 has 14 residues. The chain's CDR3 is CSSKGKWTKNIQYF. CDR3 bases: TGCAGTTCCAAGGGGAAATGGACCAAAAACATTCAGTACTTC.

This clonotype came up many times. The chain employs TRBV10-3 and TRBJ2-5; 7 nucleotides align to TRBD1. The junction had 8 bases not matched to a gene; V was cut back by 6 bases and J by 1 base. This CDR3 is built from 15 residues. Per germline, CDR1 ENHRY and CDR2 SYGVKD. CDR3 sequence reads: CAISPGTDIQETQYF. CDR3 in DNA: TGTGCCATCAGCCCCGGGACAGACATCCAAGAGACCCAGTACTTC.

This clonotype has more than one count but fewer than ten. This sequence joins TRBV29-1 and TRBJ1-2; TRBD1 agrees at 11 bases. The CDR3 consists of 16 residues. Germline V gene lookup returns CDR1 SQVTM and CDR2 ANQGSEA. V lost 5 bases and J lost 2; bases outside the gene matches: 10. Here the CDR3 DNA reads TGCAGCGTTTCCGGGACAGGGGGGAGCAGGAACTATGGCTACACCTTC. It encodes CSVSGTGGSRNYGYTF.

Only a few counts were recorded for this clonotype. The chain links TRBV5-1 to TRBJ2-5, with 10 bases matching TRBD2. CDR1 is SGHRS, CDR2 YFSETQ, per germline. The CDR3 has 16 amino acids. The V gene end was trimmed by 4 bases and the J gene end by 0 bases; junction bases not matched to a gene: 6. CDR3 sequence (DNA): TGCGCCAGCAGCCTCTCCGGGACTAGCGACCAAGAGACCCAGTACTTC. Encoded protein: CASSLSGTSDQETQYF.

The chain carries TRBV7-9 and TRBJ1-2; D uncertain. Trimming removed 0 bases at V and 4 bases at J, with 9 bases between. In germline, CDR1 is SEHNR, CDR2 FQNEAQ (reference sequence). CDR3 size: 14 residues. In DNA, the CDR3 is TGTGCCAGCAGCTTAGCCAGTTCTAGCTATGGCTACACCTTC. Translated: CASSLASSSYGYTF.

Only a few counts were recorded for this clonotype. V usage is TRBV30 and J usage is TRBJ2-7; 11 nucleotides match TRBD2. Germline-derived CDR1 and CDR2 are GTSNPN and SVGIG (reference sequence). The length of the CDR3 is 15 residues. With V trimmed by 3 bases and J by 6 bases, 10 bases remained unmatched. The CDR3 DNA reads TGTGCCTGGAGGACAGACCCGGGACTAGCGGCCGAGCAGTACTTC. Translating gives CAWRTDPGLAAEQYF.

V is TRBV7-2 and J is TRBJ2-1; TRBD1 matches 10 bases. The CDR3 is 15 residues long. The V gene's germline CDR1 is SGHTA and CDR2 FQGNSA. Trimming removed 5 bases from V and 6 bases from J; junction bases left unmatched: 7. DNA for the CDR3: TGTGCCAGCAGCGGAGGGACAGGGGCTATCAATGAGCAGTTCTTC. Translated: CASSGGTGAINEQFF.

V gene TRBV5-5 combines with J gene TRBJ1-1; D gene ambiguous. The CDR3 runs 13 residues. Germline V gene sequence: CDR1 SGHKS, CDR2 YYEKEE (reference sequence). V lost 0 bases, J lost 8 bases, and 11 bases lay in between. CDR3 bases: TGTGCCAGCAGCTTGGCCGCCCGCAGGGAAGCTTTCTTT. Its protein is CASSLAARREAFF.

CDR3 bases: TGTGCCAGCAGCAAAGAAGAAACCACAGGCAGGGGAGGAAGGGAGCAGTACTTC. This gives the protein CASSKEETTGRGGREQYF. The gene calls are TRBV21-1 and TRBJ2-7; the D call in the table, TRBD1, was not verified against the DNA. TRBV21-1 is assigned pseudogene status. The CDR3 is 18 residues long.